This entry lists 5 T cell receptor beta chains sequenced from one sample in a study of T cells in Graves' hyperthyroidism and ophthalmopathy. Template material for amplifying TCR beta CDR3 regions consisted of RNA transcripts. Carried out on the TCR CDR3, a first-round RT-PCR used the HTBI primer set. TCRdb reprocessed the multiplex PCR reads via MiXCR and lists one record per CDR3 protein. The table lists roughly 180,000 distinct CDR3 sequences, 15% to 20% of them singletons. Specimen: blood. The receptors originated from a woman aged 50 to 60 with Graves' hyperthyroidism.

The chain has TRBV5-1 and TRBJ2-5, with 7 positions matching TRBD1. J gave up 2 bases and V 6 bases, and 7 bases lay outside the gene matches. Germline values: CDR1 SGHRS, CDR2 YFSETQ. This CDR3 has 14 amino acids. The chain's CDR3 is CASNLGTAQETQYF. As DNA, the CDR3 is TGCGCCAGCAATCTCGGGACAGCTCAAGAGACCCAGTACTTC.

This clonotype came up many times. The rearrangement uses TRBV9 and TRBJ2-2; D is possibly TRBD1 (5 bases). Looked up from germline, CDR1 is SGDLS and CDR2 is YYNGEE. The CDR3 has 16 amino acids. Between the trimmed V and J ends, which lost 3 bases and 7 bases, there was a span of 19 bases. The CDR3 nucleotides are TGTGCCAGCAGCGGGCTTTCGGCAGGGCACGGCGGGGAGCTGTTTTTT. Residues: CASSGLSAGHGGELFF.

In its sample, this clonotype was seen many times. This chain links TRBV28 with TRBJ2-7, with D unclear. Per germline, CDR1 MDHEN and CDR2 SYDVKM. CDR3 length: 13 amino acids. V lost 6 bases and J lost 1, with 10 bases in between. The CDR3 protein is CASSPTTSYEQYF. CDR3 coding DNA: TGTGCCAGCAGCCCTACAACTTCCTACGAGCAGTACTTC.

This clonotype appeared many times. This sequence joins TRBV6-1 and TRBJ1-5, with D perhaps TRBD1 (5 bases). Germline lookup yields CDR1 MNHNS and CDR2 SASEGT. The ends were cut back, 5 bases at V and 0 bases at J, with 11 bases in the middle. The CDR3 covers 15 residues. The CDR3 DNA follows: TGTGCCAGCAGTTCCGAGGGGTATAGCAATCAGCCCCAGCATTTT. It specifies CASSSEGYSNQPQHF.

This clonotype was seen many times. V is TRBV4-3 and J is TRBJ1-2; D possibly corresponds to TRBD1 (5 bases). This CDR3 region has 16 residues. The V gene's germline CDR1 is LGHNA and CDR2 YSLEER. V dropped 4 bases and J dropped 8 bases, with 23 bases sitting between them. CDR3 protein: CASSRGSRGGLRGYTF. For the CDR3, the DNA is TGCGCCAGCAGCCGGGGGAGTCGGGGTGGCCTTCGGGGCTACACCTTC.